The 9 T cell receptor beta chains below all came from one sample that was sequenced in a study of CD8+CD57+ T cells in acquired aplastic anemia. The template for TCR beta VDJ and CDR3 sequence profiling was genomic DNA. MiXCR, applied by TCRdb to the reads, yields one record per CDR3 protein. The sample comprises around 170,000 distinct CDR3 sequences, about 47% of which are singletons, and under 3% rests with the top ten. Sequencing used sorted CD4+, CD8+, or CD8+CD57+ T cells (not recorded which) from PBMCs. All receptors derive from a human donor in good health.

The CDR3 region has the DNA TGTGCCAGTAGTATGAGGGACCTGCGGGAGCAGTACTTC. It yields the protein CASSMRDLREQYF. V gene TRBV19 combines with J gene TRBJ2-7; D possibly uses TRBD1 or TRBD2 (5 bases each). CDR1 is LNHDA, CDR2 SQIVND, per germline (reference sequence). The CDR3 is 13 residues long. V shed 3 bases and J shed 7 bases, with 13 bases lying between them.

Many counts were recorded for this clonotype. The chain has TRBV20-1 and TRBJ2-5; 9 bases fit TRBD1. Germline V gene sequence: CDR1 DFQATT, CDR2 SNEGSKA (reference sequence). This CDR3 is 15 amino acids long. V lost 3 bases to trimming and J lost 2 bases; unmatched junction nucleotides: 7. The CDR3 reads CSASKGTGTQETQYF. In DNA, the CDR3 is TGCAGTGCTAGTAAAGGGACAGGGACACAAGAGACCCAGTACTTC.

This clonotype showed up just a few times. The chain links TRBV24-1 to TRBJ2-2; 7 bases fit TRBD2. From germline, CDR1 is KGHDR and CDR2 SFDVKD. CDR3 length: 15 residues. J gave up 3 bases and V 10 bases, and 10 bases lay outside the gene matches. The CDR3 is CATRGGAGYTGELFF. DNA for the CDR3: TGTGCCACGCGCGGGGGTGCAGGGTACACCGGGGAGCTGTTTTTT.

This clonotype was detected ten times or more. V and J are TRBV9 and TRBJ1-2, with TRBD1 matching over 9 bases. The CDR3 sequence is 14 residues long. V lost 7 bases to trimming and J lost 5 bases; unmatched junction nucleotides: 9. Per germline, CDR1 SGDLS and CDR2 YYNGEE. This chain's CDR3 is CASGPPGTGYGYTF. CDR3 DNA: TGTGCCAGCGGCCCACCCGGGACAGGGTATGGCTACACCTTC.

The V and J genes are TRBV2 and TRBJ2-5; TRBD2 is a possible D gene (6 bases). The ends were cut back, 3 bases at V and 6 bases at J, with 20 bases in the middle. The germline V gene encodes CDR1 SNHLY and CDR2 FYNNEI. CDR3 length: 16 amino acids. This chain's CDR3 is CASSDLVRASAKTQYF. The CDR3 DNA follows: TGTGCCAGCAGTGATCTCGTTCGGGCTAGCGCTAAGACCCAGTACTTC.

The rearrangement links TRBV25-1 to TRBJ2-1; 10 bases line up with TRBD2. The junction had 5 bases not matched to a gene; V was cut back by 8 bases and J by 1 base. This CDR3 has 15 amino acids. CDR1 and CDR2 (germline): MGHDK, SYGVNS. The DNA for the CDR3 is TGTGCCAGCCGTCGGACTAGCGGTTCCTACAATGAGCAGTTCTTC. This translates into CASRRTSGSYNEQFF.

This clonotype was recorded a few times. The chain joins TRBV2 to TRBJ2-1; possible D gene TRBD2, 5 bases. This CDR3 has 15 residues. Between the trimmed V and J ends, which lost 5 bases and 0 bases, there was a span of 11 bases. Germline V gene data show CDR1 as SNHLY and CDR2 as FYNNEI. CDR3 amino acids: CASSISGSSYNEQFF. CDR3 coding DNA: TGTGCCAGCAGTATAAGCGGAAGCTCCTACAATGAGCAGTTCTTC.

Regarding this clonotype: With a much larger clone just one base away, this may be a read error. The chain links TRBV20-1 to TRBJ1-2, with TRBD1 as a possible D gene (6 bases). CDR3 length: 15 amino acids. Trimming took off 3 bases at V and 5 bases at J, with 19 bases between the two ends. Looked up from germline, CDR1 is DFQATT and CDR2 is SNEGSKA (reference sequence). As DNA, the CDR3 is TGCAGTGCTAGGGAAAACAGGGCGCCGAAATATGGCTACACCTTC. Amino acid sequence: CSARENRAPKYGYTF.

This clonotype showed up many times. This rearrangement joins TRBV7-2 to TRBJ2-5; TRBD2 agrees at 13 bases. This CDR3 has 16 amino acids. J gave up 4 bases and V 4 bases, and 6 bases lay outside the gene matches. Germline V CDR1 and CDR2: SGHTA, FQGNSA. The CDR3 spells CASSSVGLAGRETQYF. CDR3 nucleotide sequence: TGTGCCAGCAGCTCCGTGGGACTAGCGGGGAGAGAGACCCAGTACTTC.